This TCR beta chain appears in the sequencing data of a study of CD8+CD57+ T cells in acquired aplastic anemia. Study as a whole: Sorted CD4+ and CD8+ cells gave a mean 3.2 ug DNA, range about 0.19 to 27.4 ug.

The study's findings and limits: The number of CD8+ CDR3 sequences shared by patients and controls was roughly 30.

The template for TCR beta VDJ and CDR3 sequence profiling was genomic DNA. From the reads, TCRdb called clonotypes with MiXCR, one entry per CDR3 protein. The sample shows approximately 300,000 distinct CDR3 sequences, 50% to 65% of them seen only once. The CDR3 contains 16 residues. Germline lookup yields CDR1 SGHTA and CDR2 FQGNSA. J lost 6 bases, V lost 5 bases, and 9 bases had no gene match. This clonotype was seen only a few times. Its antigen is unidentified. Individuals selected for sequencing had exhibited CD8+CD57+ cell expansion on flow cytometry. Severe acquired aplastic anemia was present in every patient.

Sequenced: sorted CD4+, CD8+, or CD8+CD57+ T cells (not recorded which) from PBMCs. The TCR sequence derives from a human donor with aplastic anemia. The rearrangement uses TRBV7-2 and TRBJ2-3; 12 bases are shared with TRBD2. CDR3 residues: CASSPRLAGASDTQYF. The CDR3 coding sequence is TGTGCCAGCAGCCCTCGACTAGCGGGGGCGTCTGATACGCAGTATTTT. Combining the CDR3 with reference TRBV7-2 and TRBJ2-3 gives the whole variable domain GAGVSQSPSNKVTEKGKDVELRCDPISGHTALYWYRQSLGQGLEFLIYFQGNSAPDKSGLPSDRFSAERTGGSVSTLTIQRTQQEDSAVYLCASSPRLAGASDTQYFGPGTRLTVL.